This TCR beta chain originates from a study of breast tumors, draining lymph nodes, adjacent tissues. Breast cancer patients provided tissue from their axillary draining lymph nodes. About this clonotype: Its antigen is still unknown.

The V gene's germline CDR1 is MNHEY and CDR2 SMNVEV (reference sequence). Trimming took off 2 bases at V and 0 bases at J, with 10 bases between the two ends. This CDR3 contains 15 residues. Overall study results and limits: Data fit most tumor T cells coming from lymph node, expanding in tumor. The lymph node origin of tumor T cells was framed as consistent with a hypothesis, not demonstrated.

One entry per CDR3 protein, called by TCRdb with MiXCR from the multiplex PCR reads. The sample lists some 150,000 distinct CDR3 sequences; around a third were seen once. This chain connects TRBV27 to TRBJ1-1; D gene unclear. The sequenced sample consisted of axillary lymph node tissue. This receptor was identified in a female donor with breast cancer. Some clones in this sample may be carry-over from other donors' samples. CDR3 sequence (DNA): TGTGCCAGCAGTTTAGAAGGCGGAGTGAACACTGAAGCTTTCTTT. Amino acid sequence: CASSLEGGVNTEAFF.